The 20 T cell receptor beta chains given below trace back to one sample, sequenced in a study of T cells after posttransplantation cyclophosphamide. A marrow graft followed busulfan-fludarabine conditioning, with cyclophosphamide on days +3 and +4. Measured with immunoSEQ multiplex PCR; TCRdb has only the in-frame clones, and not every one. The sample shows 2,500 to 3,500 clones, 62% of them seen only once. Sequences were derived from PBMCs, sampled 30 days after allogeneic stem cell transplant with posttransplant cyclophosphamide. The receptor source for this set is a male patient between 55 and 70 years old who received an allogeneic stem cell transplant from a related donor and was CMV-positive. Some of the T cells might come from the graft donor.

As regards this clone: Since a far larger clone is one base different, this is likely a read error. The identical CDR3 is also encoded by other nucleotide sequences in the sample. Here the CDR3 reads CASSLGGDTYEQYF. CDR3 bases: TGCGCCAGCAGCTTGGGCGGGGATACCTACGAGCAGTACTTC. V gene TRBV5-1 combines with J gene TRBJ2-7, with a weak D call TRBD2 (6 bases). Trimming left V 0 bases short and J 2 bases short, with 9 bases between. CDR1 is SGHRS and CDR2 is YFSETQ in the germline V gene. The CDR3 loop spans 14 amino acids.

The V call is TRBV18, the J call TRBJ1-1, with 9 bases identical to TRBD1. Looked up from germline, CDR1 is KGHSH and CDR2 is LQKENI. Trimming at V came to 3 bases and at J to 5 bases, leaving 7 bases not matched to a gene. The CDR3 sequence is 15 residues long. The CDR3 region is CASSPNGQGRTEAFF. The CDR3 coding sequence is TGTGCCAGCTCACCGAATGGACAGGGGAGAACTGAAGCTTTCTTT.

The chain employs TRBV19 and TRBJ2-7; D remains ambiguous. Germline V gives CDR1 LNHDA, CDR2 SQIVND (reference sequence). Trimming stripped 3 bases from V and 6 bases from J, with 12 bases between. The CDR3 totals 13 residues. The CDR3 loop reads CASSIPRLGEQYF. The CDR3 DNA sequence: TGTGCCAGTAGTATCCCGCGGTTGGGCGAGCAGTACTTC.

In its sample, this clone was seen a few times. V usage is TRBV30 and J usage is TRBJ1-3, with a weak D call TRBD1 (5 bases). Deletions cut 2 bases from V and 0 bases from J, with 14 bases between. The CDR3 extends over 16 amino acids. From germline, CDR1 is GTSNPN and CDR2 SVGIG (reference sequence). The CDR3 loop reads CAWSPFFRASGNTIYF. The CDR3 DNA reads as TGTGCCTGGAGTCCCTTCTTCAGGGCCTCTGGAAACACCATATATTTT.

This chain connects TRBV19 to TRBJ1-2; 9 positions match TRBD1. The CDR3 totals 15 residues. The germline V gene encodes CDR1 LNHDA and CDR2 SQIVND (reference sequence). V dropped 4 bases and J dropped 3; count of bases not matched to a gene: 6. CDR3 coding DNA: TGTGCCAGTAGTAGGCCCGGGACAGGGTACTATGGCTACACCTTC. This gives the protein CASSRPGTGYYGYTF.

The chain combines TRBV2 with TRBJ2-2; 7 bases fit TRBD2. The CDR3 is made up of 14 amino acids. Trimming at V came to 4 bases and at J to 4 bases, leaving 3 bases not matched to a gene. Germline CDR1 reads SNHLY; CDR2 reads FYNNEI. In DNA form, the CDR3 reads TGTGCCAGCAGTGGCGGGGGAGCCACCGGGGAGCTGTTTTTT. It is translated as CASSGGGATGELFF.

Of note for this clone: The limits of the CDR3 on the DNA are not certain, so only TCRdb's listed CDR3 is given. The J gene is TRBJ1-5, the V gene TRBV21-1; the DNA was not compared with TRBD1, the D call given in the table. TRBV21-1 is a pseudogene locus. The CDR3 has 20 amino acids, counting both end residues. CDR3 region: CASSEIGFGKGAGSNQPQHF.

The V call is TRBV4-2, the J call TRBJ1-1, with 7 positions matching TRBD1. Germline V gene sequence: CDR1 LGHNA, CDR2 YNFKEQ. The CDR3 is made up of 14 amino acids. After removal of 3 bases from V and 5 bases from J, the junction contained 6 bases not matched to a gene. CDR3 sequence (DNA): TGTGCCAGCAGCCAGGCACAGGGGAGGACTGAAGCTTTCTTT. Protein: CASSQAQGRTEAFF.

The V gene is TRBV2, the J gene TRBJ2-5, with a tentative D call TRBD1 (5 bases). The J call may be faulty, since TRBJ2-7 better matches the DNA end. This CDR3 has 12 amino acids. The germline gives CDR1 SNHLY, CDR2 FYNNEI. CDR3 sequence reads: CASDRGHYEQYF. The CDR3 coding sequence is TGTGCCAGCGATAGAGGACACTACGAGCAGTACTTC.

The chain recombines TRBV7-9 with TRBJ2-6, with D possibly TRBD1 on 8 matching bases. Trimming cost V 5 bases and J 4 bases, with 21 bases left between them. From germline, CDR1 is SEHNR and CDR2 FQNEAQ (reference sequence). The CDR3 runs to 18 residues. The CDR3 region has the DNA TGTGCCAGCAGCCCGGGGGGCAGGGGGCGTTCAGGGGCCAACGTCCTGACTTTC. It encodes CASSPGGRGRSGANVLTF.

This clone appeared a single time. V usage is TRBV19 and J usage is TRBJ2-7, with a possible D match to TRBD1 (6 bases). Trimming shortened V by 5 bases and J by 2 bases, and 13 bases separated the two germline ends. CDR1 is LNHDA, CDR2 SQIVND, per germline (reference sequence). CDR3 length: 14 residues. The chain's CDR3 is CASSPTGRTYEQYF. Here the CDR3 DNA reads TGTGCCAGTAGTCCTACAGGGCGAACCTACGAGCAGTACTTC.

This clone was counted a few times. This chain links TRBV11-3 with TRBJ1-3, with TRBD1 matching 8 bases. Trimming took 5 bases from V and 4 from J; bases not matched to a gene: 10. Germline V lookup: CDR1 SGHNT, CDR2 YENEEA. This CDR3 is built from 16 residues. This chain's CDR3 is CASSSTQGARGNTIYF. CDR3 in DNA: TGTGCCAGCAGCAGTACCCAGGGGGCGCGAGGAAACACCATATATTTT.

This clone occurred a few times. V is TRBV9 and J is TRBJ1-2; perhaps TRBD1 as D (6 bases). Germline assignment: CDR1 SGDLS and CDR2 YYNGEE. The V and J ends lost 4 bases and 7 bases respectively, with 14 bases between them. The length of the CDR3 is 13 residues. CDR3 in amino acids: CASSPGVRGGYTF. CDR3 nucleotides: TGTGCCAGCAGCCCAGGGGTGCGAGGTGGCTACACCTTC.

CDR3 coding DNA: TGTGCCAGCACCCGGACTAGCGGGAGATCCGGGGAGCTGTTTTTT. It translates to CASTRTSGRSGELFF. The chain combines TRBV6-5 with TRBJ2-2, with TRBD2 identical over 13 bases. CDR3 size: 15 residues. V lost 7 bases to trimming and J lost 6 bases; unmatched junction nucleotides: 5. Germline V lookup: CDR1 MNHEY, CDR2 SVGAGI.

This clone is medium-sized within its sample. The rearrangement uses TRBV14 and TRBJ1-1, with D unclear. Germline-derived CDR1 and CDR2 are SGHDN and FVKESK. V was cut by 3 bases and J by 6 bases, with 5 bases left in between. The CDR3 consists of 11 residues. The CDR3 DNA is TGTGCCAGCAGCCATTTATCTGAAGCTTTCTTT. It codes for CASSHLSEAFF.

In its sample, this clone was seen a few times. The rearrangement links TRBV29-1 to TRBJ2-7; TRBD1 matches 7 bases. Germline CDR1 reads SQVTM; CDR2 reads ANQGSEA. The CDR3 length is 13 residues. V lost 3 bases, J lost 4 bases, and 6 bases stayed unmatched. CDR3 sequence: CSVEGTAIYEQYF. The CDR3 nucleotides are TGCAGCGTTGAGGGGACAGCAATTTACGAGCAGTACTTC.

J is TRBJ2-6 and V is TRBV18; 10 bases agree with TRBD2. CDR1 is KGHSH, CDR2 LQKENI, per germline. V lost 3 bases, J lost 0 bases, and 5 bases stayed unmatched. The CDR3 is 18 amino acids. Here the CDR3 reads CASSPDSGRLSGANVLTF. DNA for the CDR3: TGTGCCAGCTCACCTGATAGCGGGAGGCTCTCTGGGGCCAACGTCCTGACTTTC.

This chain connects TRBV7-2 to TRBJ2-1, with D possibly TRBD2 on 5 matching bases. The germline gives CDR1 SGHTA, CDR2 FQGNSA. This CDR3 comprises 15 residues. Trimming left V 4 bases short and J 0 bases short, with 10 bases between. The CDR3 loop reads CASSYSGSSYNEQFF. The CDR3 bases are TGTGCCAGCAGCTACAGTGGGAGCTCCTACAATGAGCAGTTCTTC.

As DNA, the CDR3 is TGCGCCAGCAGAAAGGGGGCCGCTACCTTCTATGGCTACACCTTC. It is translated as CASRKGAATFYGYTF. J is TRBJ1-2 and V is TRBV10-2, with 7 bases that match TRBD1. Germline-derived CDR1 and CDR2 are WSHSY and SAAADI. The CDR3 has 15 amino acids. J gave up 4 bases and V 6 bases, and 11 bases lay outside the gene matches.

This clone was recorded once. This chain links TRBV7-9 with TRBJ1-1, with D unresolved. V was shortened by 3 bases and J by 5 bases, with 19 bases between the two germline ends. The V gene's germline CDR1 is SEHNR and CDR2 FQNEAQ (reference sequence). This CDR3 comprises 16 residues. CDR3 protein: CASSFSYPPTQTEAFF. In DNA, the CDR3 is TGTGCCAGCAGCTTCTCCTACCCTCCAACCCAAACTGAAGCTTTCTTT. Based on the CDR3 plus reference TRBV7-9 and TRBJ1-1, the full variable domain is DTGVSQNPRHKITKRGQNVTFRCDPISEHNRLYWYRQTLGQGPEFLTYFQNEAQLEKSRLLSDRFSAERPKGSFSTLEIQRTEQGDSAMYLCASSFSYPPTQTEAFFGQGTRLTVV.